These T cell receptor beta chains were read from a single sample in a study of long-term antiretroviral therapy in people with HIV. The data were produced by immunoSEQ multiplex PCR, yet TCRdb's version contains in-frame clones alone and is incomplete. The sample lists 42,000 or so clones, approximately 89% occurring once. Sequences were derived from unsorted PBMCs, sampled 0.1 years before starting antiretroviral therapy. All receptors come from a woman aged 50 to 60 with HIV. Both conserved end residues are part of each CDR3. A D gene is named only where the DNA matches it firmly. Clone sizes are given selectively: once, few, many, or a class where the clone is expanded.

d_call,v_call,j_call,clone_size,cdr3_aa,cdr3_nt
.,TRBV14,TRBJ1-2,.,CASSQVSPRGSYGYTF,TGTGCCAGCAGCCAAGTATCCCCTAGGGGGTCGTATGGCTACACCTTC
TRBD1,TRBV20-1,TRBJ2-7,.,CSAPQGIEQYF,TGCAGTGCCCCACAGGGGATCGAGCAGTACTTC
TRBD1,TRBV2,TRBJ2-7,.,CTSSRMTGADEQYF,TGTACCAGCAGCCGGATGACAGGGGCGGACGAGCAGTACTTC
TRBD1,TRBV12-5,TRBJ2-3,.,CASGLDLTGGSTDTQYF,TGTGCTAGTGGACTCGACTTAACAGGGGGCAGCACAGATACGCAGTATTTT
.,TRBV4-1,TRBJ2-1,.,CASSQDNSYNEQFF,TGCGCCAGCAGCCAAGATAATTCTTACAATGAGCAGTTCTTC
TRBD2,TRBV27,TRBJ2-6,.,CASSLYAGVGANVLTF,TGTGCCAGCAGTTTATACGCGGGGGTGGGGGCCAACGTCCTGACTTTC
.,TRBV30,TRBJ2-2,.,CAWSVRGGWDTGELFF,TGTGCCTGGAGTGTACGTGGGGGCTGGGACACCGGGGAGCTGTTTTTT
.,TRBV19,TRBJ2-2,.,CASSIAGGQGGELFF,TGTGCCAGTAGTATAGCGGGGGGCCAAGGCGGGGAGCTGTTTTTT
.,TRBV5-1,TRBJ2-3,.,CASSWDTLGDTQYF,TGCGCCAGCAGCTGGGACACACTAGGAGATACGCAGTATTTT
.,TRBV6-5,TRBJ1-5,.,CASSADPKGPQHF,TGTGCCAGCAGTGCCGATCCGAAAGGGCCCCAGCATTTT
TRBD1,TRBV11-2,TRBJ1-2,.,CASSLDRGENGYTF,TGTGCCAGCAGCTTGGACAGGGGGGAGAATGGCTACACCTTC
.,TRBV7-2,TRBJ1-1,.,CASSLRPTNTEAFF,TGTGCCAGCAGCTTAAGACCGACGAACACTGAAGCTTTCTTT
.,TRBV12-5,TRBJ2-2,once,CASAPPRGSNTGELFF,TGTGCTAGTGCTCCTCCCCGGGGGTCGAACACCGGGGAGCTGTTTTTT
TRBD1,TRBV5-4,TRBJ2-5,.,CASSFHAGGTQYF,TGTGCCAGCAGCTTTCATGCAGGGGGGACCCAGTACTTC
.,TRBV30,TRBJ1-4,.,CAWSVIFGAANEKLFF,TGTGCCTGGAGTGTAATTTTTGGGGCGGCTAATGAAAAACTGTTTTTT
TRBD1,TRBV4-2,TRBJ1-1,.,CASSQMGTGEDTEAFF,TGTGCCAGCAGCCAAATGGGGACAGGGGAAGACACTGAAGCTTTCTTT
.,TRBV15,TRBJ1-3,once,CATSGRGSSGNTIYF,TGTGCCACCAGCGGACGAGGGTCCTCTGGAAACACCATATATTTT
.,TRBV19,TRBJ2-7,.,CASSMARTYEQYF,TGTGCCAGTAGTATGGCCAGGACCTACGAGCAGTACTTC
.,TRBV12-2,TRBJ1-5,.,CASRRGTPTRSYQPQHF,TGTGCAAGTCGCCGCGGTACACCAACCCGTTCCTATCAGCCCCAGCATTTT
TRBD1,TRBV7-9,TRBJ1-6,.,CASRGQAQGVGTPTPLHF,TGTGCCAGCAGGGGACAGGCCCAGGGAGTCGGAACCCCTACACCCCTCCACTTT
TRBD2,TRBV7-2,TRBJ2-3,.,CASTRRTGGGDTQYF,TGTGCCAGCACCAGAAGGACGGGGGGAGGCGATACGCAGTATTTT
.,TRBV7-6,TRBJ1-1,.,CASSPDPEVTEAFF,TGTGCCAGCAGCCCTGACCCAGAAGTCACTGAAGCTTTCTTT
.,TRBV30,TRBJ1-5,.,CAWSELLNQPQHF,TGTGCCTGGAGTGAGTTGCTCAATCAGCCCCAGCATTTT
.,TRBV11-2,TRBJ2-2,.,CASSAGPPTGELFF,TGTGCCAGCAGCGCCGGGCCTCCCACCGGGGAGCTGTTTTTT
.,TRBV11-3,TRBJ1-1,.,CASSLRHTEAFF,TGTGCCAGCAGCTTACGGCACACTGAAGCTTTCTTT
.,TRBV7-3,TRBJ2-6,.,CASSFSRTASSGANVLTF,TGTGCCAGCAGCTTTAGTCGGACCGCCAGCTCTGGGGCCAACGTCCTGACTTTC
.,TRBV6-6,TRBJ1-2,.,CASERGINHGYTF,TGTGCCAGCGAGAGGGGAATAAATCATGGCTACACCTTC
TRBD2,TRBV7-3,TRBJ2-2,.,CASSSGLDYTGELFF,TGTGCCAGCAGCTCGGGACTAGACTACACCGGGGAGCTGTTTTTT
TRBD1,TRBV6-5,TRBJ1-2,.,CASSGRQGANYGYTF,TGTGCCAGCAGTGGTCGACAGGGAGCTAACTATGGCTACACCTTC
TRBD1,TRBV5-4,TRBJ2-1,.,CASSLGTGRNEQFF,TGTGCCAGCAGCTTAGGGACAGGGCGGAATGAGCAGTTCTTC
.,TRBV11-2,TRBJ1-1,once,CASSSRRRTEAFF,TGTGCCAGCAGCTCCCGTCGTCGCACTGAAGCTTTCTTT
.,TRBV19,TRBJ1-5,.,CASSLGAGDSNQPQHF,TGTGCCAGTAGTCTTGGGGCAGGAGATAGCAATCAGCCCCAGCATTTT
.,TRBV25-1,TRBJ2-3,.,CASSPGSSTDTQYF,TGTGCCAGCAGTCCCGGGTCCAGCACAGATACGCAGTATTTT
TRBD1,TRBV15,TRBJ1-4,.,CATSRGTGGAGEKLFF,TGTGCCACCAGCAGGGGGACAGGGGGCGCGGGGGAAAAACTGTTTTTT
TRBD2,TRBV10-3,TRBJ2-1,.,CAIRPAGYNEQFF,TGTGCCATCAGACCAGCGGGATACAATGAGCAGTTCTTC
.,TRBV4-3,TRBJ2-5,.,CASSQTSQETQYF,TGCGCCAGCAGCCAAACCTCCCAAGAGACCCAGTACTTC